What follows are 17 T cell receptor beta chains derived from one specimen sequenced in a study of cytomegalovirus exposure and HLA in healthy donors. The PCR had 60 Vbeta and 13 Jbeta primers. This table comes from immunoSEQ multiplex PCR, and its TCRdb copy is limited to in-frame clones, with some not included. The sample lists around 60,000 clones; over 60% were seen once. The sample consisted of PBMCs. These receptors originate from a man aged 45-65 years in good health and CMV-seropositive.

This clone was seen once. The CDR3 coding sequence is TGTGCCAGTAGTTCTAGCGGGAAGGGGTACGAGCAGTACTTC. Protein product: CASSSSGKGYEQYF. This chain uses TRBV19 with TRBJ2-7, with TRBD2 identical over 9 bases. Trimming at V came to 5 bases and at J to 4 bases, leaving 6 bases not matched to a gene. The CDR3 is made up of 14 amino acids. Germline assignment: CDR1 LNHDA and CDR2 SQIVND (reference sequence). Variable domain in full (rest from reference TRBV19 and TRBJ2-7): DGGITQSPKYLFRKEGQNVTLSCEQNLNHDAMYWYRQDPGQGLRLIYYSQIVNDFQKGDIAEGYSVSREKKESFPLTVTSAQKNPTAFYLCASSSSGKGYEQYFGPGTRLTVT.

A note on this clone: One junction end disagrees with the germline gene, perhaps due to a read error. The chain combines TRBV7-9 with TRBJ1-2; 10 bases agree with TRBD1. Germline V gene sequence: CDR1 SEHNR, CDR2 FQNEAQ (reference sequence). The CDR3 runs to 16 residues. This CDR3 is CSSSLEGTGANYGYTF. CDR3 nucleotide sequence: TGTTCCAGCAGCTTAGAGGGGACAGGGGCCAACTATGGCTACACCTTC.

The chain couples TRBV7-9 to TRBJ2-2; possible D gene TRBD1, 5 bases. Per germline, CDR1 SEHNR and CDR2 FQNEAQ (reference sequence). Trimming cost V 3 bases and J 5 bases, with 7 bases left between them. CDR3 size: 13 residues. Here the CDR3 reads CASSFRQTGELFF. The CDR3 DNA reads as TGTGCCAGCAGCTTTCGACAGACCGGGGAGCTGTTTTTT.

The chain carries TRBV5-4 and TRBJ1-2; D is unresolved. V was shortened by 0 bases and J by 7 bases, with 10 bases between the two germline ends. This CDR3 region has 13 residues. Germline CDR1 reads SGHNT; CDR2 reads YYREEE (reference sequence). CDR3 in amino acids: CASSLDERGGYTF. In nucleotides, the CDR3 is TGTGCCAGCAGCTTGGATGAACGGGGTGGCTACACCTTC. The full variable domain, with the rest looked up from reference TRBV5-4 and TRBJ1-2, is ETGVTQSPTHLIKTRGQQVTLRCSSQSGHNTVSWYQQALGQGPQFIFQYYREEENGRGNFPPRFSGLQFPNYSSELNVNALELDDSALYLCASSLDERGGYTFGSGTRLTVV.

The rearrangement uses TRBV25-1 and TRBJ2-1; 7 bases match TRBD2. Per the germline V gene, CDR1 is MGHDK and CDR2 is SYGVNS. Trimming removed 4 bases from V and 0 bases from J; junction bases left unmatched: 12. There are 18 residues in the CDR3. In DNA, the CDR3 is TGTGCCAGCAGTGGGGGGACTACCCGATTGGGCTCCTACAATGAGCAGTTCTTC. Amino acid sequence: CASSGGTTRLGSYNEQFF.

The chain couples TRBV19 to TRBJ1-2, with TRBD1 identical over 8 bases. V shed 4 bases and J 7 bases; nucleotides not matched to a gene: 5. The CDR3 runs to 13 residues. Germline CDR1 reads LNHDA; CDR2 reads SQIVND (reference sequence). CDR3 DNA sequence: TGTGCCAGTAGTACGACAGGGGAGTCTGGCTACACCTTC. This sequence encodes CASSTTGESGYTF. Full variable domain (rest looked up from reference TRBV19 and TRBJ1-2): DGGITQSPKYLFRKEGQNVTLSCEQNLNHDAMYWYRQDPGQGLRLIYYSQIVNDFQKGDIAEGYSVSREKKESFPLTVTSAQKNPTAFYLCASSTTGESGYTFGSGTRLTVV.

This clone was counted only a few times. Here the CDR3 omits its conserved ending phenylalanine or tryptophan, so a read error is the likely source. The rearrangement links TRBV16 to TRBJ1-5; tentatively, D is TRBD1 (5 bases). The germline V gene has CDR1 KGHSY and CDR2 FQNENV. This CDR3 region has 15 residues. The V gene lost 4 bases and the J gene lost 7 bases, with 17 bases spanning the gap. The CDR3 spells CASSPVPLRGQPQHY. The CDR3 nucleotides read TGTGCCAGCAGCCCGGTCCCGTTGAGGGGACAGCCCCAGCATTAT.

This chain joins TRBV5-1 and TRBJ2-1; weak D call: TRBD1 (6 bases). This CDR3 is 14 amino acids long. V was trimmed by 4 bases and J by 12 bases, leaving 20 bases between them. The germline CDR1 and CDR2 sequences are SGHRS and YFSETQ. CDR3 DNA: TGCGCCAGCAGCCCTAGGACAGCCGGGATTTGGCAGTTCTTC. Translation: CASSPRTAGIWQFF.

CDR3 in DNA: TGTGCCATCAGCCACGGACAAGATAGCAATCAGCCCCAGCATTTT. Translating it yields CAISHGQDSNQPQHF. The chain carries TRBV10-3 and TRBJ1-5, with D maybe TRBD1 (5 bases). The CDR3 totals 15 residues. Germline V lookup: CDR1 ENHRY, CDR2 SYGVKD. V shed 6 bases and J shed 0 bases, with 12 bases lying between them.

The chain is built from TRBV2 and TRBJ2-1, with 12 bases fitting TRBD2. J gave up 8 bases and V 8 bases, and 10 bases lay outside the gene matches. The CDR3 spans 15 residues. The germline V gene encodes CDR1 SNHLY and CDR2 FYNNEI. The CDR3 spells CASERGLAGIDEQFF. DNA of the CDR3: TGTGCCAGCGAACGCGGACTAGCGGGGATCGATGAGCAGTTCTTC.

The chain joins TRBV29-1 to TRBJ2-7; 9 bases map to TRBD2. The CDR3 length is 12 residues. Looked up from germline, CDR1 is SQVTM and CDR2 is ANQGSEA. Unmatched junction bases numbered 7, after V lost 6 bases and J lost 7 bases. This chain's CDR3 is CSVGTSTREQYF. The CDR3 nucleotides read TGCAGCGTGGGGACTAGCACGAGAGAGCAGTACTTC.

This sequence joins TRBV27 and TRBJ2-7; possibly TRBD1 for D (5 bases). Looked up from germline, CDR1 is MNHEY and CDR2 is SMNVEV (reference sequence). V was shortened by 7 bases and J by 4 bases, with 17 bases between the two germline ends. The CDR3 has 14 residues. The CDR3, as DNA: TGTGCCAGCATAAAGGACACATTACTATACGAGCAGTACTTC. This codes for CASIKDTLLYEQYF.

This clone was seen a few times. J is TRBJ1-5 and V is TRBV4-1; D is perhaps TRBD1 (5 bases). The CDR3 runs 16 residues. Per the germline V gene, CDR1 is MGHRA and CDR2 is YSYEKL. Trimming took off 0 bases at V and 4 bases at J, with 13 bases between the two ends. The CDR3 spells CASSQDYEAGNQPQHF. As DNA, the CDR3 is TGCGCCAGCAGCCAAGATTACGAAGCAGGGAATCAGCCCCAGCATTTT.

The V call is TRBV18, the J call TRBJ2-1; tentative D call: TRBD2 (5 bases). V was cut by 3 bases and J by 9 bases, with 18 bases left in between. The V gene's germline CDR1 is KGHSH and CDR2 LQKENI. The CDR3 is 15 residues long. DNA for the CDR3: TGTGCCAGCTCACCCACACGGGGTCCTTCGGGTGAGCAGTTCTTC. Translating gives CASSPTRGPSGEQFF.

The genes are TRBV28 and TRBJ1-1; 7 bases map to TRBD1. The CDR3 loop spans 14 amino acids. V was pared by 3 bases and J by 6 bases, with 7 bases of the junction left unmatched. Germline values: CDR1 MDHEN, CDR2 SYDVKM. For the CDR3, the DNA is TGTGCCAGCAGTTTTCGGACAGGAAGGGCTGAAGCTTTCTTT. Translating gives CASSFRTGRAEAFF.

The chain has TRBV4-3 and TRBJ2-7; D not certain. The CDR3 sequence is 13 residues long. Trimming left V 1 base short and J 3 bases short, with 7 bases between. Germline V lookup: CDR1 LGHNA, CDR2 YSLEER. The CDR3 spells CASSQARYYEQYF. In DNA, the CDR3 is TGCGCCAGCAGCCAAGCTAGATACTACGAGCAGTACTTC.

This clone has more than one count but fewer than ten. V gene TRBV15 combines with J gene TRBJ2-7; tentatively, D is TRBD1 (6 bases). The CDR3 is 16 residues long. Germline loops: CDR1 LNHNV, CDR2 YYDKDF (reference sequence). Trimming pared 2 bases from V and 0 bases from J, leaving 14 bases between. The CDR3 reads CATSRHGTPGSYEQYF. The CDR3, as DNA: TGTGCCACCAGCAGACACGGGACACCGGGCTCCTACGAGCAGTACTTC.